This T cell receptor beta chain was identified in a study of response to subunit inactivated influenza vaccine (dated by TCRdb to the late 2010s). Some background on the complete study: Deep quantitative profiling of the T cell receptor repertoire was used in the study to follow responses to a trivalent subunit inactivated influenza vaccine.

The CDR3 spans 15 residues, from the cysteine through the phenylalanine. The kept DNA is CDR3 alone, 45 bases in frame from the first base. Reading the germline V gene gives CDR1 SQVTM and CDR2 ANQGSEA. The V end loses 6 bases and the J end loses 4 bases, and a stretch of 20 bases separates them. This clonotype was picked up many times. Its antigen is currently not known. One base away there is no much larger clone; base qualities are not given. On the study overall, not on this receptor specifically: The authors proposed that each seasonal influenza vaccination may bring in only a limited number of new T cells.

The library was obtained by RT-PCR. The listed sequencing device is Illumina HiSeq 2500. TCRdb reanalyzed the raw reads on its own, using fastp at Q25 for trimming and MiXCR for clone calling, and kept in-frame beta chains. A single entry per CDR3 protein holds the most common genes and DNA from its merged rows. Recorded for this sample are fewer than 200,000 distinct CDR3 sequences; 7.5% to 10% of them occurred a single time. The top ten constitute approximately 10% of the sample. The receptor chain draws on TRBV29-1 and TRBJ2-3; the D gene cannot be resolved reliably. Sequencing used non-naive T cells sorted from PBMCs, obtained on the day of vaccination. In light of the paper, this sample's cell subset or site label describes: memory T cell fraction. This sequence was found in a man aged 45 to 65 who received an inactivated influenza vaccine. Donor details come from another sample of the same person, matched by shared clones. DNA sequence: TGCAGCGTAGAGCAAGGGTTTGACACCCCAGATACGCAGTATTTT. The translation is CSVEQGFDTPDTQYF.